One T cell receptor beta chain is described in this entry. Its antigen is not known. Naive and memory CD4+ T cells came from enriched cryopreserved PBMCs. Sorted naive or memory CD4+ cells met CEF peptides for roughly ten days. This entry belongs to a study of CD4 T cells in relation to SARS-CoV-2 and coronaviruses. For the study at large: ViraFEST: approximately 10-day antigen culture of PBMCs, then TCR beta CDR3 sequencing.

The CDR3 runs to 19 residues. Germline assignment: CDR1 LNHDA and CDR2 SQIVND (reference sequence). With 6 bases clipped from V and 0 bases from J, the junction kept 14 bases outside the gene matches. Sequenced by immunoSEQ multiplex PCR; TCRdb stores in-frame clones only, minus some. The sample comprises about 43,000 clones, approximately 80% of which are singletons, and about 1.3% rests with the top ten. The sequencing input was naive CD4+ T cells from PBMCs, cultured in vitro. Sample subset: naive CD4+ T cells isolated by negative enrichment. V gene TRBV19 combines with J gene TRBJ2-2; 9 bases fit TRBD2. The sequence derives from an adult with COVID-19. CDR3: CASSSPSGRSSSNTGELFF. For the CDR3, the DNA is TGTGCCAGTAGCTCCCCCAGCGGGAGGTCCTCTTCGAACACCGGGGAGCTGTTTTTT.